The clone carrying this T cell receptor (beta chain) was picked up many times. This record belongs to a study of regulatory T cells in long-lasting Graves disease. HTBI primers from iRepertoire and Arm-PCR of CDR3 regions yielded the TCR beta libraries. TCRdb reanalysed the multiplex PCR reads using MiXCR and keeps one entry per CDR3 protein. The top ten clones hold about 7.6% of a sample with roughly 410,000 distinct CDR3 sequences, about 15% of them seen once. Regarding time point: newly diagnosed GD, antithyroid drugs for less than 3 months. Following extraction of RNA from PBMCs, that RNA was used to make the TCR library. Germline CDR1 WSHSY, CDR2 SAAADI. The CDR3 runs to 13 residues. Unmatched junction bases numbered 7, after V lost 9 bases and J lost 7 bases. The same sample was also studied in work on T cells in Graves' hyperthyroidism and ophthalmopathy. As that study records: These patients, aged 18 to 65, had recently diagnosed hyperthyroidism lasting under 2 months. The HTBI primer set served for first-round RT-PCR of the TCR CDR3.

The gene calls are TRBV10-2 and TRBJ2-4; TRBD1 matches at 9 bases. The source is a woman aged 40 to 55 with Graves disease. The starting material was peripheral blood mononuclear cells (PBMCs), obtained at new diagnosis, from a patient treated with antithyroid drugs. CDR3 in amino acids: CASKEGQGNIQYF. CDR3 sequence (DNA): TGCGCCAGTAAAGAAGGACAGGGGAACATTCAGTACTTC.